The subject of this entry is one TCR beta chain. Antigen: not known. CDR1 SGHKS and CDR2 YYEKEE come from the germline V gene (reference sequence). This CDR3 has 12 amino acids. Trimming took off 4 bases at V and 7 bases at J, with 9 bases between the two ends. The data derive from a study of T cells in localized non-small cell lung cancer. Study results and caveats: Heterogeneity remains possible, as sequencing covered one tumor region only. There was an association of higher blood T cell density with longer overall survival. In uninvolved adjacent lung, T cell clonality reached its highest value, exceeding tumor. Adjacent lung tissue had a median approximately 57 of the top 100 clones found in the tumor.

Repertoires were generated with immunoSEQ multiplex PCR, while TCRdb's copy carries only in-frame clones and drops some. The sample carries 70,000 to 85,000 clones, about four fifths recorded once. The TCR originated in an older female donor with stage I lung adenocarcinoma. V and J are TRBV5-5 and TRBJ2-1; no reliable D call. The sequences come from peripheral blood, collected before any cancer treatment. This CDR3 reads CASSHYPNEQFF. The CDR3 nucleotides read TGTGCCAGCAGCCATTATCCTAATGAGCAGTTCTTC. Based on the CDR3 plus reference TRBV5-5 and TRBJ2-1, the full variable domain is DAGVTQSPTHLIKTRGQQVTLRCSPISGHKSVSWYQQVLGQGPQFIFQYYEKEERGRGNFPDRFSARQFPNYSSELNVNALLLGDSALYLCASSHYPNEQFFGPGTRLTVL.